This T cell receptor beta chain emerged from a study of cytomegalovirus exposure and HLA in healthy donors. General study points: Later, an analysis found that TCR clusters from the first cohort tended to co-occur in the 130 or so validation repertoires. The study put around 180 TCR beta chains on its list as cytomegalovirus-associated. Most TCR sequences were rare, but some public TCRs occurred in many donors. Using the classifier, cytomegalovirus status was reportedly diagnosed with high specificity and sensitivity.

The CDR3 sequence is 14 residues long. V gave up 4 bases and J gave up 2 bases; unmatched junction bases: 4. The germline V gene encodes CDR1 GTSNPN and CDR2 SVGIG (reference sequence). Measured with immunoSEQ multiplex PCR; TCRdb has only the in-frame clones, and not every one. The sample lists 150,000 to 250,000 clones, about 81% occurring once. Concerning this clone itself: Its antigen remains unknown.

The TCR originated in a woman in her 30s in good health and CMV-seronegative. The genes are TRBV30 and TRBJ2-3; 9 nucleotides align to TRBD1. The sample comprised PBMCs. CDR3 loop: CAWTRDRATDTQYF. DNA of the CDR3: TGTGCCTGGACCCGGGACAGGGCCACAGATACGCAGTATTTT.